This T cell receptor beta chain appears in the sequencing data of a study of blood T cell repertoires in COVID-19. Only in-frame clones appear in the TCRdb table, and some are missing; sequencing was by immunoSEQ multiplex PCR. The sample has around 620,000 clones; just under 90% are singletons. Unmatched junction bases numbered 3, after V lost 0 bases and J lost 8 bases. Germline V gives CDR1 MGHRA, CDR2 YSYEKL. The CDR3 has 15 residues. The rearrangement uses TRBV4-1 and TRBJ1-6, with TRBD1 matching 8 bases. The sequence derives from a woman under 30 with acute or convalescent COVID-19. The specimen was peripheral blood. CDR3 coding DNA: TGCGCCAGCAGCCAAGAGGAGACAGGGGATTCACCCCTCCACTTT. Translation: CASSQEETGDSPLHF.